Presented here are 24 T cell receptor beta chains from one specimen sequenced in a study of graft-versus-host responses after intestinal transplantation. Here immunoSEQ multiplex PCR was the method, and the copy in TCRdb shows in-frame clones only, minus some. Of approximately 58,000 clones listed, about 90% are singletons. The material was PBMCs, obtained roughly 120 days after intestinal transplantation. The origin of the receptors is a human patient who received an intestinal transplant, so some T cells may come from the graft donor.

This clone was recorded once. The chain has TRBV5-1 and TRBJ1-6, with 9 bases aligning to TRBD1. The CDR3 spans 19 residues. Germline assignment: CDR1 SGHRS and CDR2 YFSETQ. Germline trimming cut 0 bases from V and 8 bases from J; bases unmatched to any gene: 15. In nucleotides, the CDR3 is TGCGCCAGCAGCTTGGCCGGGACAGGGAGTTTGGTTGGTGATTCACCCCTCCACTTT. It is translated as CASSLAGTGSLVGDSPLHF. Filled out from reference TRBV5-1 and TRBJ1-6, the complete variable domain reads KAGVTQTPRYLIKTRGQQVTLSCSPISGHRSVSWYQQTPGQGLQFLFEYFSETQRNKGNFPGRFSGRQFSNSRSEMNVSTLELGDSALYLCASSLAGTGSLVGDSPLHFGNGTRLTVT.

In nucleotides, the CDR3 is TGTGCCAGCTCCCCGAGGACGTACAATGAGCAGTTCTTC. It yields the protein CASSPRTYNEQFF. V gene TRBV18 combines with J gene TRBJ2-1; D ambiguous. V lost 6 bases to trimming and J lost 4 bases, with 10 bases between them. Per the germline V gene, CDR1 is KGHSH and CDR2 is LQKENI. The CDR3 has 13 residues.

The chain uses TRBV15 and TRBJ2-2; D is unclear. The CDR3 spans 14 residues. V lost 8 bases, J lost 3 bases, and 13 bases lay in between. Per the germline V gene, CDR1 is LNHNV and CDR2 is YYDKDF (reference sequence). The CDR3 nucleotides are TGTGCCACCGAGACATCCTCCGACACCGGGGAGCTGTTTTTT. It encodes CATETSSDTGELFF.

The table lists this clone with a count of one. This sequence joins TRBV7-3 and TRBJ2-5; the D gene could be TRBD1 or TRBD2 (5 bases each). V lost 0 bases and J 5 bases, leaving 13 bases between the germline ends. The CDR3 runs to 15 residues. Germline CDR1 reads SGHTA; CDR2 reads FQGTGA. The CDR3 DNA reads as TGTGCCAGCAGCTTAACGTCGGGGCTGGGGGAGACCCAGTACTTC. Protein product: CASSLTSGLGETQYF.

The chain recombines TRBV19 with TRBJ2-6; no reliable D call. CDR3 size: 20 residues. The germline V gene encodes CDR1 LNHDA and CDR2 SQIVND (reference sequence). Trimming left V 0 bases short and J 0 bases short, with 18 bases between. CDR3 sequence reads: CASSIDPWGSADSGANVLTF. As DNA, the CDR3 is TGTGCCAGTAGTATAGATCCGTGGGGTTCCGCGGACTCTGGGGCCAACGTCCTGACTTTC.

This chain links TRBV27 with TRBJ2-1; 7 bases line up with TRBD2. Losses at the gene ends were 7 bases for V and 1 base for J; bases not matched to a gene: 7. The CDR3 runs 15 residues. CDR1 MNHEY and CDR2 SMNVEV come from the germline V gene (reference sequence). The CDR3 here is CASINSGLSYNEQFF. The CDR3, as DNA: TGTGCCAGCATTAATAGCGGGCTTTCCTACAATGAGCAGTTCTTC.

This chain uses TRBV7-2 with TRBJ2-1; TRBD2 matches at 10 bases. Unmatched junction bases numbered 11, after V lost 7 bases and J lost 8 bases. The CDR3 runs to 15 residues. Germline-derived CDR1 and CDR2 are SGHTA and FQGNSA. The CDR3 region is CASTLAGLAGDEQFF. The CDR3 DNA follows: TGTGCCAGCACCCTGGCCGGGCTAGCGGGAGATGAGCAGTTCTTC.

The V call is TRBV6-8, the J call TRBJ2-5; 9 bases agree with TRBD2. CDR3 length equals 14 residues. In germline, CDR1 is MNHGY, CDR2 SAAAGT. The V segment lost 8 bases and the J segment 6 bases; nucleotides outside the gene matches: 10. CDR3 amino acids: CASGKIAGEKTQYF. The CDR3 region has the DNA TGTGCCAGCGGGAAGATAGCGGGAGAAAAGACCCAGTACTTC.

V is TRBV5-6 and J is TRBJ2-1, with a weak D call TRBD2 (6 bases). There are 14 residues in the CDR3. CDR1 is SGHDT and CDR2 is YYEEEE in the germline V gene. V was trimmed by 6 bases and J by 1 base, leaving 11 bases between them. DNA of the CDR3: TGTGCCAGCACCCTTGGGGGGTCCTACAATGAGCAGTTCTTC. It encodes CASTLGGSYNEQFF.

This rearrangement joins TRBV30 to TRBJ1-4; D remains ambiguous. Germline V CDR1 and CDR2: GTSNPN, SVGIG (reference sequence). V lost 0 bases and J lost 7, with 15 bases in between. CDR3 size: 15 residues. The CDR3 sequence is CAWSVWPWPVEKLFF. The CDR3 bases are TGTGCCTGGAGTGTATGGCCGTGGCCGGTTGAAAAACTGTTTTTT. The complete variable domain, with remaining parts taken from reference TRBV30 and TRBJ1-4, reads SQTIHQWPATLVQPVGSPLSLECTVEGTSNPNLYWYRQAAGRGLQLLFYSVGIGQISSEVPQNLSASRPQDRQFILSSKKLLLSDSGFYLCAWSVWPWPVEKLFFGSGTQLSVL.

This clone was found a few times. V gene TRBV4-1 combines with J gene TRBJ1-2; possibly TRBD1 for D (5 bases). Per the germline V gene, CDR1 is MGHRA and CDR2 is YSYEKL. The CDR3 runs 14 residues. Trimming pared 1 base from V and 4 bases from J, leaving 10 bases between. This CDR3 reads CASSQGQTTYGYTF. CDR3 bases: TGCGCCAGCAGCCAAGGACAGACCACCTATGGCTACACCTTC.

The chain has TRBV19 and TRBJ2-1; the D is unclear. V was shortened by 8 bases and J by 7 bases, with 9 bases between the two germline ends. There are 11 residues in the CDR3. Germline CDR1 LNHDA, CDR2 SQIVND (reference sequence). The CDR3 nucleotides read TGTGCCAGTTCCCTTAATAATGAGCAGTTCTTC. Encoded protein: CASSLNNEQFF.

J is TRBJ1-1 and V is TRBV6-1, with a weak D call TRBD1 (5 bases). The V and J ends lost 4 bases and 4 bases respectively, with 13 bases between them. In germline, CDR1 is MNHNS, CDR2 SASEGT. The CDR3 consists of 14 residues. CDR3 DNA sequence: TGTGCCAGCAGTGTGTCGGGACCGGGCACTGAAGCTTTCTTT. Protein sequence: CASSVSGPGTEAFF.

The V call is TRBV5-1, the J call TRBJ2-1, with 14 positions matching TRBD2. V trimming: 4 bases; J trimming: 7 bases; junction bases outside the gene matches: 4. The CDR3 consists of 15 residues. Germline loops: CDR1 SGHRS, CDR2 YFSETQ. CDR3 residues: CASSPGTSGSNEQFF. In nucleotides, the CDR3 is TGCGCCAGCAGCCCCGGGACTAGCGGGAGTAATGAGCAGTTCTTC.

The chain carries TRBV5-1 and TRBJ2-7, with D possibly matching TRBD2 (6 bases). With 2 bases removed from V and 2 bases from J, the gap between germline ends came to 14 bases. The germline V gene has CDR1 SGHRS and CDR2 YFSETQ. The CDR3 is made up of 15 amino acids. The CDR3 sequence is CASSFGQGGTYEQYF. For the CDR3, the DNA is TGCGCCAGCAGCTTCGGGCAGGGAGGAACCTACGAGCAGTACTTC.

CDR3 sequence: CASSEQRRSEQFF. Written as DNA, the CDR3 is TGTGCCAGCAGTGAACAGCGGAGAAGCGAGCAGTTCTTC. This sequence joins TRBV6-1 and TRBJ2-1, with a tentative D call TRBD2 (5 bases). V shed 2 bases and J shed 10 bases, with 12 bases lying between them. Germline V lookup: CDR1 MNHNS, CDR2 SASEGT. The CDR3 length is 13 residues.

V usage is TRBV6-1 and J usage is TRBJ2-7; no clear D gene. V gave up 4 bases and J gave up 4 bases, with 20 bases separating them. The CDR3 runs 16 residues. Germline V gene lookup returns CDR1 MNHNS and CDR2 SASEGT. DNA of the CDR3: TGTGCCAGCAGTGGAGAGTGGCGGCCGGGTTGGTACGAGCAGTACTTC. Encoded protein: CASSGEWRPGWYEQYF.

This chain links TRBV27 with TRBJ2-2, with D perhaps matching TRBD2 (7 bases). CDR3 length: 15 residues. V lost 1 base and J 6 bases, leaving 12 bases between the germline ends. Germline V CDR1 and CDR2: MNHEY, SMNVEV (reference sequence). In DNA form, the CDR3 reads TGTGCCAGCAGTTTATTAGGGGGAGGGGCCGGGGAGCTGTTTTTT. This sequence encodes CASSLLGGGAGELFF.

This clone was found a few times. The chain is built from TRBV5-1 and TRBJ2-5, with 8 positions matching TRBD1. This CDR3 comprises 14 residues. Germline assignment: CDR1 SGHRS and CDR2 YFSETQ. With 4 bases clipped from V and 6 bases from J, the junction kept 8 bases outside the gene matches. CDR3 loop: CASSPQDREKTQYF. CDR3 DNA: TGCGCCAGCAGCCCCCAGGACAGGGAAAAGACCCAGTACTTC.

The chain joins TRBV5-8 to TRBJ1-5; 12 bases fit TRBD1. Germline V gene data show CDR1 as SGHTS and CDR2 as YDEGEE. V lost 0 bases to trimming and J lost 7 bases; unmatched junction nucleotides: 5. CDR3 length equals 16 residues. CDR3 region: CASSLAGQGARQPQHF. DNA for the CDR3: TGTGCCAGCAGCTTGGCGGGACAGGGGGCTCGGCAGCCCCAGCATTTT.

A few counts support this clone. CDR3 bases: TGTGCCAGCAGCTCTCGACTCCTACCTCAAGAGACCCAGTACTTC. This encodes CASSSRLLPQETQYF. The rearrangement links TRBV9 to TRBJ2-5; D ambiguous. V was cut by 4 bases and J by 2 bases, with 15 bases left in between. The CDR3 sequence is 15 residues long. Germline CDR1 reads SGDLS; CDR2 reads YYNGEE.

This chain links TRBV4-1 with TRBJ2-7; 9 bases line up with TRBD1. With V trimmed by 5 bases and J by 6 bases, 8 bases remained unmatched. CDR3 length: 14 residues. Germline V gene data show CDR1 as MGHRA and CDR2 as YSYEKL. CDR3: CASSARDRAREQYF. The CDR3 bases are TGCGCCAGCAGCGCCCGGGACAGGGCGCGCGAGCAGTACTTC.

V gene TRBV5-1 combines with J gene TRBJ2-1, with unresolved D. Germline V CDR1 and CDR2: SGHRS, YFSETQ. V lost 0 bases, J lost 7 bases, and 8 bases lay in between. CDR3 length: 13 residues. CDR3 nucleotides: TGCGCCAGCAGCTTGGAATCGGGTAATGAGCAGTTCTTC. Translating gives CASSLESGNEQFF.

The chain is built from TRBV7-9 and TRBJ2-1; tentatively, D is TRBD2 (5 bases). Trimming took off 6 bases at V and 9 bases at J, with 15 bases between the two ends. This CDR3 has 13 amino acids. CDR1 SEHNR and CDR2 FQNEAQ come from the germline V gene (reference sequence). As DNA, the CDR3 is TGTGCCAGCAGTACCTCCGCGCGGGTTGAGCAGTTCTTC. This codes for CASSTSARVEQFF.